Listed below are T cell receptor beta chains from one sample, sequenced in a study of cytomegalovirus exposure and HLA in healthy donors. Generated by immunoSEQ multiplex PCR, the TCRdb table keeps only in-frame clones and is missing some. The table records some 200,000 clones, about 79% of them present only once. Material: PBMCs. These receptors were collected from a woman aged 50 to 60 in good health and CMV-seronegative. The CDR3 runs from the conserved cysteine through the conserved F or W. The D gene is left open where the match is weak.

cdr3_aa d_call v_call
CASSIQGLPLHF - TRBV19
CASRPLTGAEAFF TRBD1 TRBV5-1
CASSPTVHYEQYF - TRBV19
CASSKGGGNGYTF TRBD1 TRBV28
CASSVAGTSRHNEQFF TRBD2 TRBV9
CASSSGQGHWRDTF - TRBV28
CAISESGQSNTEAFF TRBD1 TRBV10-3
CASSQWLAVSNEQFF - TRBV4-3
CASSRPGGYTEAFF TRBD1 TRBV5-8
CASSLSGGLDTEAFF TRBD1 TRBV7-9
CASSPQQGSYEQYF - TRBV18
CASSIQQGFGYTF - TRBV28
CASSLEGSGKLFF - TRBV7-9
CTSSVTGTGDSPLHF - TRBV9
CASSAGTAYSGNTIYF TRBD1 TRBV7-6
CASTLGSGRAFNEQFF TRBD2 TRBV5-1
CASQDRGRLNTEAFF TRBD1 TRBV19
CASSQVAGGSYFQETQYF TRBD2 TRBV4-1
CASSILKRGTYEQYF TRBD2 TRBV19
CASSLVTEAFF - TRBV5-6
CASGSSYNSPLHF - TRBV28
CASSRGQYYEQYF TRBD1 TRBV28
CASSQVSSSYNEQFF - TRBV4-1
CASTYKRQGAGYTF TRBD1 TRBV6-5
CARRKLTGDYEQYF TRBD1 TRBV5-3
CASSLAGLAANTGELFF TRBD2 TRBV4-2
CASSQSGNTEAFF - TRBV7-2
CASSLGTGGEKLFF TRBD1 TRBV7-9
CASSLGSSGSSYNEQFF TRBD2 TRBV7-2
CASRPGTANQPQHF TRBD1 TRBV28
CASPRLAGYEQYF TRBD2 TRBV2
CSVERDSPKNIQYF TRBD1 TRBV29-1
CSATQGSSNQPQHF TRBD1 TRBV29-1
CASSMLKTGGWYQPQHF TRBD1 TRBV19
CSVDAGGVGQPQHF TRBD1 TRBV29-1
CASSLSAESNQPQHF - TRBV7-2
CASSTRPLAGGSDTQYF TRBD2 TRBV7-9
CASSLGTGTSTDTQYF - TRBV7-2
CASSLVAREDNEQFF - TRBV5-1
CASSPVRTRDNEQFF TRBD2 TRBV5-1
CASSLDIGTGSEKLFF TRBD1 TRBV5-1